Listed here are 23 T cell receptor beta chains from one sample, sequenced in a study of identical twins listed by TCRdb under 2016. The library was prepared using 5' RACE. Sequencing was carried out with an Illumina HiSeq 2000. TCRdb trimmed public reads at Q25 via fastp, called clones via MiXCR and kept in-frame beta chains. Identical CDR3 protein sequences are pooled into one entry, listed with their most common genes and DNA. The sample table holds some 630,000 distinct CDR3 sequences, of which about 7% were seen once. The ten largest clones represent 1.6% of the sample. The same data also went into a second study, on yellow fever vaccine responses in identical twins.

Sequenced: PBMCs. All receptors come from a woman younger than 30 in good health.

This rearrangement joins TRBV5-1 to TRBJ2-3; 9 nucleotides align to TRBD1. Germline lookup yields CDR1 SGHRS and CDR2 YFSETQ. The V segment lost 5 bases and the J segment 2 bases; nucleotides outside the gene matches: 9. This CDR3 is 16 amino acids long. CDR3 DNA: TGCGCCAGCAGACTCGGGACAGGGTCGTTCACAGATACGCAGTATTTT. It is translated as CASRLGTGSFTDTQYF.

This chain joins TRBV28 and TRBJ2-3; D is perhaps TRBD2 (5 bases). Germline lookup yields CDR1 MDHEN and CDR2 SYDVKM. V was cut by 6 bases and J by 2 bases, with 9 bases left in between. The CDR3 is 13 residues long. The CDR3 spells CASRRTFTDTQYF. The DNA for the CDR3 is TGTGCCAGCAGACGGACTTTCACAGATACGCAGTATTTT.

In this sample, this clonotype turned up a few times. The CDR3 loop reads CSVGNYGKLAAQRYNEQFF. The CDR3 bases are TGCAGCGTTGGCAATTACGGTAAACTAGCGGCCCAGCGATACAATGAGCAGTTCTTC. This chain uses TRBV29-1 with TRBJ2-1; the match to TRBD2 covers 8 bases. The CDR3 has 19 residues. Trimming removed 4 bases from V and 4 bases from J; junction bases left unmatched: 21. Germline values: CDR1 SQVTM, CDR2 ANQGSEA.

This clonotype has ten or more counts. The CDR3 DNA is TGTGCCAGCAGCTTAGCCCTAGCGGGAGCCGGGGAGCTGTTTTTT. Protein sequence: CASSLALAGAGELFF. This rearrangement joins TRBV7-7 to TRBJ2-2; 10 bases line up with TRBD2. CDR1 and CDR2 from the germline V gene are SSHAT and FNYEAQ (reference sequence). The CDR3 totals 15 residues. After removal of 0 bases from V and 6 bases from J, the junction contained 1 base not matched to a gene. Combining the CDR3 with reference TRBV7-7 and TRBJ2-2 gives the whole variable domain GAGVSQSPRYKVTKRGQDVTLRCDPISSHATLYWYQQALGQGPEFLTYFNYEAQPDKSGLPSDRFSAERPEGSISTLTIQRTEQRDSAMYRCASSLALAGAGELFFGEGSRLTVL.

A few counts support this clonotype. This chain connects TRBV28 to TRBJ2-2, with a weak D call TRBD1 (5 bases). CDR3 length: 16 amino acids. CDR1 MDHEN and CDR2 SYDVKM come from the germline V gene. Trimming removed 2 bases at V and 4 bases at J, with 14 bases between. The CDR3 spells CASSLVLQGPTGELFF. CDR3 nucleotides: TGTGCCAGCAGTTTAGTATTGCAGGGCCCCACCGGGGAGCTGTTTTTT. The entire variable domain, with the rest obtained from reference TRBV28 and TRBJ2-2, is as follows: DVKVTQSSRYLVKRTGEKVFLECVQDMDHENMFWYRQDPGLGLRLIYFSYDVKMKEKGDIPEGYSVSREKKERFSLILESASTNQTSMYLCASSLVLQGPTGELFFGEGSRLTVL.

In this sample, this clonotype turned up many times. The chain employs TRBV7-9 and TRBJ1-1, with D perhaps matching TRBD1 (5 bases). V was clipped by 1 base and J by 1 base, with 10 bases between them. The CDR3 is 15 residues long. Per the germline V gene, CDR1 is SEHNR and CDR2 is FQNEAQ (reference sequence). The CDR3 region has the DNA TGTGCCAGCAGCTTAGTGGGCGGGACGAACACTGAAGCTTTCTTT. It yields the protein CASSLVGGTNTEAFF.

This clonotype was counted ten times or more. The CDR3 sequence: CASLYPSYEQYV. The CDR3 bases are TGCGCCAGCTTATACCCAAGCTACGAGCAGTACGTC. The rearrangement joins TRBV5-1 to TRBJ2-7; D not certain. Per germline, CDR1 SGHRS and CDR2 YFSETQ. The CDR3 spans 12 residues. Between the trimmed V and J ends, which lost 7 bases and 3 bases, there was a span of 11 bases.

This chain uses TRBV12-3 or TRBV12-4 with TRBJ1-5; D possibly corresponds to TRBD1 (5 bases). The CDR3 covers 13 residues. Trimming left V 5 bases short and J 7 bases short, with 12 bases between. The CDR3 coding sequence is TGTGCCAGCAGTGGGGGGGGGATCCAGCCCCAGCATTTT. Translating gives CASSGGGIQPQHF.

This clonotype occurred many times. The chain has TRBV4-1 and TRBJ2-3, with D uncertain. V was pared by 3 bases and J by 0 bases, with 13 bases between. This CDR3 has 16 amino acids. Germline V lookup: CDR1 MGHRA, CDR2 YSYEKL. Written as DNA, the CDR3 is TGCGCCAGCAGCCAGACATACAGCTCCAGCACAGATACGCAGTATTTT. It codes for CASSQTYSSSTDTQYF.

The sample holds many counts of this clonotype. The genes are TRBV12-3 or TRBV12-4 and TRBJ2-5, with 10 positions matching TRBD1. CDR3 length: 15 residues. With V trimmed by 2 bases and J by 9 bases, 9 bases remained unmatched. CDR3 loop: CASSLSTGGLGAQYF. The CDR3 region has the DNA TGTGCCAGCAGTTTATCGACAGGGGGCCTTGGGGCCCAGTACTTC.

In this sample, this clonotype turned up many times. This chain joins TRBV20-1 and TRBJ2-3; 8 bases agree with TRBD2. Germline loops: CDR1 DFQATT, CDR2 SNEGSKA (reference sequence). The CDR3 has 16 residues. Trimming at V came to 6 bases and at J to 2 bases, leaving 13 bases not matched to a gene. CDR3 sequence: CSATYGAGGLTDTQYF. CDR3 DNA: TGCAGTGCGACGTACGGGGCGGGGGGCCTCACAGATACGCAGTATTTT.

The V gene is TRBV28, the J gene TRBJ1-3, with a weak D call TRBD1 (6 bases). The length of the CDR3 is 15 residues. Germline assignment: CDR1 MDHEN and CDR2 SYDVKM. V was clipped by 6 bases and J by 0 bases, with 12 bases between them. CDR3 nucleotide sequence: TGTGCCAGCAGAGACAGGAGACTCTCTGGAAACACCATATATTTT. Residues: CASRDRRLSGNTIYF.

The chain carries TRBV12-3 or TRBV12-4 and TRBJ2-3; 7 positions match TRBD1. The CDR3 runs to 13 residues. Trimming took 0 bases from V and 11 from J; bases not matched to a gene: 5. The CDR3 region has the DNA TGTGCCAGCAGTTTAGCGGGACAGCGATTGCAGTATTTT. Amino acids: CASSLAGQRLQYF.

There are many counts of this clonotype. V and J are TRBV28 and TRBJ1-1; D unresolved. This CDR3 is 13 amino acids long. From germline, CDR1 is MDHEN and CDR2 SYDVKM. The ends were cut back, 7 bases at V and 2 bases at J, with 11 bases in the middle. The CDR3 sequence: CASTSGSNTEAFF. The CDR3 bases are TGTGCCAGCACCTCCGGGTCTAACACTGAAGCTTTCTTT.

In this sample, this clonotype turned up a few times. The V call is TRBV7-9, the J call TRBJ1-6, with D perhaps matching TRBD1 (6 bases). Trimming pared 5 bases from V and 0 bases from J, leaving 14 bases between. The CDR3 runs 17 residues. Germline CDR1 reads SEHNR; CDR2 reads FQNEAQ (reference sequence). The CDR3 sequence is CASSQTGQSSYNSPLHF. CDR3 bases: TGTGCCAGCAGCCAAACAGGGCAGAGCTCCTATAATTCACCCCTCCACTTT.

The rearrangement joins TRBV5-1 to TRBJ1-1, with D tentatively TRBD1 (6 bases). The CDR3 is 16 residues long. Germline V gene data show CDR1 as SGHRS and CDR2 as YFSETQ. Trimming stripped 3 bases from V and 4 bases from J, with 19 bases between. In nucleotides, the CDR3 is TGCGCCAGCAGCTGGGATGCCCTCAGGGGAGGCACTGAAGCTTTCTTT. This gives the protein CASSWDALRGGTEAFF.

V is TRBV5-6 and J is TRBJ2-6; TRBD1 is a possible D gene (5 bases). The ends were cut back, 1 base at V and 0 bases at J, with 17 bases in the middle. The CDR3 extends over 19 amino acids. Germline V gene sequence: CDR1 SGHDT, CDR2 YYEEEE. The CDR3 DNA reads TGTGCCAGCAGCTTGTATTCAGGGAAGTGGAGCTCTGGGGCCAACGTCCTGACTTTC. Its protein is CASSLYSGKWSSGANVLTF.

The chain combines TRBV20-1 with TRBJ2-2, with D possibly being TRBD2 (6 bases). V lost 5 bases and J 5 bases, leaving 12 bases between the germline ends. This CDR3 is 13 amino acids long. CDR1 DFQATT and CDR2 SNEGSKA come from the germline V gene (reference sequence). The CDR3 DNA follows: TGCAGTGCTCTCACAAGCGGGACCGGGGAGCTGTTTTTT. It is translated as CSALTSGTGELFF.

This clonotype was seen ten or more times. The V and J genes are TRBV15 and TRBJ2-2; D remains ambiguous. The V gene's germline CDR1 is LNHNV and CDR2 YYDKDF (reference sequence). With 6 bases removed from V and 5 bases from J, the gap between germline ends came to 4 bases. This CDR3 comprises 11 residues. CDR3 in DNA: TGTGCCACCAGGAGAACCGGGGAGCTGTTTTTT. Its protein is CATRRTGELFF.

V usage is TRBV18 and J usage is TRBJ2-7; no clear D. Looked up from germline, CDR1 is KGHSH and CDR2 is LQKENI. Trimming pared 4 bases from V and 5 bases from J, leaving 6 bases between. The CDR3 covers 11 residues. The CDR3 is CASSLRDEQYF. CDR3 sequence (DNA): TGTGCCAGCTCACTACGGGACGAGCAGTACTTC. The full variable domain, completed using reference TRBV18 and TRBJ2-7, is NAGVMQNPRHLVRRRGQEARLRCSPMKGHSHVYWYRQLPEEGLKFMVYLQKENIIDESGMPKERFSAEFPKEGPSILRIQQVVRGDSAAYFCASSLRDEQYFGPGTRLTVT.

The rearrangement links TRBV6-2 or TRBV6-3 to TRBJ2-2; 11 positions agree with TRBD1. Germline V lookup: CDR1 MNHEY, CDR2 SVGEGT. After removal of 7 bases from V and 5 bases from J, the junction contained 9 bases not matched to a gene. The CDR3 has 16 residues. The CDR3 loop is CASTKAGTGGTGELFF. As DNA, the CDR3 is TGTGCCAGCACCAAGGCCGGGACAGGGGGTACCGGGGAGCTGTTTTTT.

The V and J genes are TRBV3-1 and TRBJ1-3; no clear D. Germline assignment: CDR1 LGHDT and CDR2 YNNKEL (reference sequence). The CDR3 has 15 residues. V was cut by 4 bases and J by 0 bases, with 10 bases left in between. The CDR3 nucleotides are TGTGCCAGCAGCCCCCCGGGCAGCTCTGGAAACACCATATATTTT. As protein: CASSPPGSSGNTIYF.

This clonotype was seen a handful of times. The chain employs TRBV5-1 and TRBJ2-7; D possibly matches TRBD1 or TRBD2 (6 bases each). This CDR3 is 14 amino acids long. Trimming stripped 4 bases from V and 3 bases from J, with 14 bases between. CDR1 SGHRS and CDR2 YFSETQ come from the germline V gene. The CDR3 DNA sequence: TGCGCCAGCAGCCCGGGGGACATAGGCTACGAGCAGTACGTC. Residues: CASSPGDIGYEQYV.